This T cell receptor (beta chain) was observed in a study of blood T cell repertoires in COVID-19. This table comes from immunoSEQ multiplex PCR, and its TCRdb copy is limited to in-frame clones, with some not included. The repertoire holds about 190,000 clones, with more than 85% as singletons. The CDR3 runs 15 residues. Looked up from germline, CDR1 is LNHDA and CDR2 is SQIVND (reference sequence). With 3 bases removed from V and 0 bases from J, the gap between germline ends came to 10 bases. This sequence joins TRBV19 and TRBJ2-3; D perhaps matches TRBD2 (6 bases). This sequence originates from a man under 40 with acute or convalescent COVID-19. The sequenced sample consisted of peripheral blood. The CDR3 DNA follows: TGTGCCAGTAGTATCCCGGGGACTAGCACAGATACGCAGTATTTT. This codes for CASSIPGTSTDTQYF.